These 24 T cell receptor beta chains originate from one sample sequenced in a study of blood T cell repertoires in COVID-19. This table comes from immunoSEQ multiplex PCR, and its TCRdb copy is limited to in-frame clones, with some not included. The sample carries about 410,000 clones, less than 95% recorded once. Input material: PBMCs or T cells enriched from blood (not recorded which). The receptors come from a man aged 18 to 35 who had recovered from COVID-19.

This chain uses TRBV5-4 with TRBJ1-5, with TRBD1 matching over 10 bases. V trimming: 4 bases; J trimming: 6 bases; junction bases outside the gene matches: 13. The germline V gene has CDR1 SGHNT and CDR2 YYREEE (reference sequence). The CDR3 covers 17 residues. The CDR3 region has the DNA TGTGCCAGCAGCCCCATACCCCGGACAGGGGGTCTTCAGCCCCAGCATTTT. It translates to CASSPIPRTGGLQPQHF. Combining the CDR3 with reference TRBV5-4 and TRBJ1-5 gives the whole variable domain ETGVTQSPTHLIKTRGQQVTLRCSSQSGHNTVSWYQQALGQGPQFIFQYYREEENGRGNFPPRFSGLQFPNYSSELNVNALELDDSALYLCASSPIPRTGGLQPQHFGDGTRLSIL.

This chain uses TRBV12-3 or TRBV12-4 with TRBJ2-5; 9 bases agree with TRBD1. Losses at the gene ends were 8 bases for V and 5 bases for J; bases not matched to a gene: 6. CDR3 length: 13 amino acids. The chain's CDR3 is CASQNRGHETQYF. In nucleotides, the CDR3 is TGTGCCAGCCAGAACAGGGGGCACGAGACCCAGTACTTC.

This clone is a singleton in its sample. The V and J genes are TRBV4-2 and TRBJ2-5; perhaps TRBD2 as D (7 bases). The CDR3 is made up of 14 amino acids. V lost 8 bases, J lost 4 bases, and 17 bases lay in between. Germline CDR1 LGHNA, CDR2 YNFKEQ. The CDR3 region is CASQSRRGGETQYF. CDR3 DNA sequence: TGTGCCAGCCAGTCTAGGAGGGGGGGAGAGACCCAGTACTTC.

This clone has only one observation. The chain couples TRBV9 to TRBJ1-3; D might be TRBD1 (6 bases). The CDR3 contains 15 residues. Germline lookup yields CDR1 SGDLS and CDR2 YYNGEE. V was trimmed by 4 bases and J by 2 bases, leaving 13 bases between them. The CDR3 reads CASSRPGATGNTIYF. The CDR3 DNA is TGTGCCAGCAGCCGTCCAGGGGCGACTGGAAACACCATATATTTT. The whole variable domain, filled in from reference TRBV9 and TRBJ1-3, reads DSGVTQTPKHLITATGQRVTLRCSPRSGDLSVYWYQQSLDQGLQFLIQYYNGEERAKGNILERFSAQQFPDLHSELNLSSLELGDSALYFCASSRPGATGNTIYFGEGSWLTVV.

This rearrangement joins TRBV6-5 to TRBJ1-1; D is unclear. This CDR3 has 14 amino acids. Germline-derived CDR1 and CDR2 are MNHEY and SVGAGI. V was shortened by 6 bases and J by 4 bases, with 15 bases between the two germline ends. CDR3 in amino acids: CASSPGRRVTEAFF. CDR3 sequence (DNA): TGTGCCAGCAGCCCGGGGAGGCGGGTCACTGAAGCTTTCTTT.

The rearrangement joins TRBV5-6 to TRBJ2-1, with 7 bases that match TRBD1. The V and J ends lost 3 bases and 5 bases, in that order; junction bases with no gene match: 2. The CDR3 sequence is 13 residues long. The germline V gene has CDR1 SGHDT and CDR2 YYEEEE. The CDR3 bases are TGTGCCAGCAGCTCGGACAGGAACAATGAGCAGTTCTTC. Encoded protein: CASSSDRNNEQFF.

V gene TRBV5-1 combines with J gene TRBJ1-1, with D maybe TRBD1 (5 bases). This CDR3 contains 14 residues. Trimming took 0 bases from V and 4 from J, leaving 10 bases between them. The germline gives CDR1 SGHRS, CDR2 YFSETQ. The CDR3 DNA reads TGCGCCAGCAGCTTGGGAGCAGGGCCCACTGAAGCTTTCTTT. It encodes CASSLGAGPTEAFF.

V usage is TRBV5-5 and J usage is TRBJ2-7; perhaps TRBD1 as D (5 bases). Trimming shortened V by 4 bases and J by 3 bases, and 14 bases separated the two germline ends. The CDR3 contains 14 residues. Germline assignment: CDR1 SGHKS and CDR2 YYEKEE (reference sequence). The CDR3 DNA reads TGTGCCAGCAGCCTGACAGTTCGCAGCTACGAGCAGTACTTC. Amino acids: CASSLTVRSYEQYF.

The chain combines TRBV28 with TRBJ2-1, with 11 bases matching TRBD2. The CDR3 is made up of 15 amino acids. Germline V gene data show CDR1 as MDHEN and CDR2 as SYDVKM. V trimming: 7 bases; J trimming: 7 bases; junction bases outside the gene matches: 9. CDR3 region: CASKFGLAGGNEQFF. CDR3 in DNA: TGTGCCAGCAAATTCGGGCTAGCGGGAGGTAATGAGCAGTTCTTC.

The chain employs TRBV19 and TRBJ1-2; no clear D gene. The CDR3 runs to 13 residues. Germline loops: CDR1 LNHDA, CDR2 SQIVND (reference sequence). The ends were cut back, 1 base at V and 4 bases at J, with 7 bases in the middle. The CDR3 nucleotides read TGTGCCAGTAGTATAGTTGGAGTCTATGGCTACACCTTC. Translation gives CASSIVGVYGYTF.

The genes are TRBV3-1 (or the pseudogene TRBV3-2) and TRBJ1-3, with TRBD1 identical over 8 bases. Germline trimming cut 4 bases from V and 0 bases from J; bases unmatched to any gene: 8. The germline CDR1 and CDR2 sequences are LGHDT and YNNKEL (reference sequence). This CDR3 comprises 17 residues. This chain's CDR3 is CASSPRGQVYSGNTIYF. In DNA, the CDR3 is TGTGCCAGCAGCCCCAGGGGACAGGTTTACTCTGGAAACACCATATATTTT.

This chain links TRBV9 with TRBJ1-5; the match to TRBD1 covers 7 bases. CDR3 length equals 12 residues. Germline values: CDR1 SGDLS, CDR2 YYNGEE. V shed 7 bases, J shed 5 bases, and the junction held 3 bases outside the gene matches. The CDR3 sequence: CASGGGDQPQHF. The CDR3 DNA sequence: TGTGCCAGCGGAGGGGGCGATCAGCCCCAGCATTTT.

The chain has TRBV5-1 and TRBJ2-5; D is possibly TRBD2 (5 bases). Trimming pared 0 bases from V and 2 bases from J, leaving 11 bases between. This CDR3 is built from 15 residues. Per the germline V gene, CDR1 is SGHRS and CDR2 is YFSETQ. CDR3 nucleotides: TGCGCCAGCAGCTTGGGTAGTACGGGGCAAGAGACCCAGTACTTC. Translating it yields CASSLGSTGQETQYF.

The genes are TRBV18 and TRBJ2-7, with D possibly matching TRBD1 (5 bases). Germline V lookup: CDR1 KGHSH, CDR2 LQKENI. Trimming stripped 5 bases from V and 2 bases from J, with 10 bases between. The CDR3 contains 13 residues. The CDR3 DNA reads TGTGCCAGCTCATTAGACAGTACCTACGAGCAGTACTTC. Protein: CASSLDSTYEQYF.

The gene calls are TRBV2 and TRBJ1-4; 11 bases align to TRBD1. The CDR3 is made up of 15 amino acids. Trimming took 6 bases from V and 8 from J; bases not matched to a gene: 8. CDR1 and CDR2 from the germline V gene are SNHLY and FYNNEI. This CDR3 is CASSTGQGEGEKLFF. CDR3 coding DNA: TGTGCCAGCAGCACGGGACAGGGGGAGGGCGAAAAACTGTTTTTT.

This chain joins TRBV7-8 and TRBJ1-5; 9 positions agree with TRBD1. The CDR3 length is 15 residues. V was pared by 5 bases and J by 5 bases, with 7 bases of the junction left unmatched. The germline CDR1 and CDR2 sequences are SGHVS and FQNEAQ. CDR3 residues: CASSGGTGRDQPQHF. In nucleotides, the CDR3 is TGTGCCAGCAGCGGAGGGACAGGGCGGGATCAGCCCCAGCATTTT. Variable domain in full (rest from reference TRBV7-8 and TRBJ1-5): GAGVSQSPRYKVAKRGQDVALRCDPISGHVSLFWYQQALGQGPEFLTYFQNEAQLDKSGLPSDRFFAERPEGSVSTLKIQRTQQEDSAVYLCASSGGTGRDQPQHFGDGTRLSIL.

The J gene is TRBJ2-7, the V gene TRBV9, with a possible D match to TRBD2 (5 bases). CDR1 and CDR2 from the germline V gene are SGDLS and YYNGEE. The CDR3 has 15 residues. V lost 3 bases to trimming and J lost 0 bases, with 13 bases between them. The CDR3 DNA is TGTGCCAGCAGCGCGTCTAGCTCTGACTCCTACGAGCAGTACTTC. Its translation: CASSASSSDSYEQYF.

The chain is built from TRBV3-1 (or the pseudogene TRBV3-2) and TRBJ2-1; a weak D match, TRBD2 (5 bases). Trimming took off 2 bases at V and 6 bases at J, with 17 bases between the two ends. The CDR3 is made up of 16 amino acids. Germline CDR1 and CDR2: LGHDT and YNNKEL (reference sequence). The CDR3 region is CASSQNTLLRGNEQFF. CDR3 DNA: TGTGCCAGCAGCCAAAATACACTCCTCCGGGGCAATGAGCAGTTCTTC.

The chain uses TRBV6-1 and TRBJ2-1, with TRBD2 identical over 12 bases. The ends lost 3 bases at V and 4 bases at J; junction bases unmatched: 13. The CDR3 is made up of 19 amino acids. Germline V gene sequence: CDR1 MNHNS, CDR2 SASEGT. The CDR3 protein is CASSDAASGGAVLYNEQFF. CDR3 DNA: TGTGCCAGCAGTGATGCCGCTAGCGGGGGGGCGGTGTTATACAATGAGCAGTTCTTC.

V is TRBV5-4 and J is TRBJ1-3, with a possible D match to TRBD1 (5 bases). Germline V gene lookup returns CDR1 SGHNT and CDR2 YYREEE (reference sequence). The V end was cut by 0 bases, the J end by 1 base, with 14 bases between. The CDR3 is 17 residues long. The CDR3 DNA reads as TGTGCCAGCAGCTTGGGGCCCAGGGTGACATCTGGAAACACCATATATTTT. It yields the protein CASSLGPRVTSGNTIYF.

The chain carries TRBV19 and TRBJ1-1; 8 nucleotides match TRBD1. V dropped 6 bases and J dropped 3; count of bases not matched to a gene: 3. This CDR3 has 13 residues. CDR1 and CDR2 from the germline V gene are LNHDA and SQIVND (reference sequence). The CDR3 sequence is CASRMDRDTEAFF. CDR3 DNA: TGTGCCAGTAGGATGGACAGGGACACTGAAGCTTTCTTT. Complete variable domain (other parts from reference TRBV19 and TRBJ1-1): DGGITQSPKYLFRKEGQNVTLSCEQNLNHDAMYWYRQDPGQGLRLIYYSQIVNDFQKGDIAEGYSVSREKKESFPLTVTSAQKNPTAFYLCASRMDRDTEAFFGQGTRLTVV.

This clone was observed once. The J gene is TRBJ2-2, the V gene TRBV12-5, with D perhaps matching TRBD2 (5 bases). Germline V gene sequence: CDR1 LGHNT, CDR2 FRNRAP. V was pared by 6 bases and J by 8 bases, with 22 bases between. The CDR3 has 16 amino acids. The DNA of the CDR3 is TGTGCTAGTGGATCGCCGGATGGGAGTTCTTGGGGGGAGCTGTTTTTT. Protein: CASGSPDGSSWGELFF.

This chain connects TRBV7-6 to TRBJ1-2; TRBD1 aligns across 7 bases. The CDR3 contains 13 residues. The junction had 4 bases not matched to a gene; V was cut back by 2 bases and J by 7 bases. Germline values: CDR1 SGHVS, CDR2 FNYEAQ. As DNA, the CDR3 is TGTGCCAGCAGCTTATGGGACAGTAGTGGCTACACCTTC. It is translated as CASSLWDSSGYTF.

This sequence joins TRBV3-1 (or the pseudogene TRBV3-2) and TRBJ1-2, with D tentatively TRBD1 (5 bases). CDR3 length: 14 amino acids. The V end lost 0 bases, the J end lost 12 bases, and 17 bases lay between the germline ends. Germline V gene sequence: CDR1 LGHDT, CDR2 YNNKEL (reference sequence). Written as DNA, the CDR3 is TGTGCCAGCAGCCAAGAAGTGGTTGGGGCGATTCACACCTTC. Its protein product is CASSQEVVGAIHTF.